The 32 T cell receptor beta chains in this list originate from one sample, sequenced in a study of blood T cell repertoires in COVID-19. Data came from immunoSEQ multiplex PCR; TCRdb stores just in-frame clones and leaves some out. The repertoire has around 180,000 clones, 81% of them found once; the top ten carry roughly an eighth. Sequenced sample: peripheral blood. The receptors stem from a woman aged 80 or over with COVID-19, enrolled during active disease.

The chain has TRBV6-5 and TRBJ2-5, with 7 nucleotides matching TRBD1. CDR1 and CDR2 from the germline V gene are MNHEY and SVGAGI. The CDR3 has 15 residues. J was trimmed by 2 bases and V by 4 bases; bases with no gene match: 7. The CDR3 protein is CASSLHRGPQETQYF. The CDR3 DNA reads TGTGCCAGCAGTTTACACAGGGGACCTCAAGAGACCCAGTACTTC.

The V call is TRBV5-4, the J call TRBJ2-1; D perhaps matches TRBD2 (6 bases). From germline, CDR1 is SGHNT and CDR2 YYREEE (reference sequence). The CDR3 contains 16 residues. V was cut by 4 bases and J by 0 bases, with 14 bases left in between. The CDR3 coding sequence is TGTGCCAGCAGCCGTAGCGGACCTAGCTCCTACAATGAGCAGTTCTTC. Translated, it gives CASSRSGPSSYNEQFF.

The chain is built from TRBV24-1 and TRBJ1-2; 7 nucleotides align to TRBD1. Germline V CDR1 and CDR2: KGHDR, SFDVKD. V shed 4 bases, J shed 6 bases, and the junction held 10 bases outside the gene matches. This CDR3 is 15 amino acids long. CDR3 sequence (DNA): TGTGCCACCAGTGAAAGAGGGGGCCCCCGCGATGGCTACACCTTC. Translating it yields CATSERGGPRDGYTF.

This sequence joins TRBV5-4 and TRBJ2-2; 7 bases line up with TRBD1. Germline CDR1 and CDR2: SGHNT and YYREEE (reference sequence). Trimming took 3 bases from V and 1 from J; bases not matched to a gene: 3. The CDR3 sequence is 15 residues long. The CDR3: CASSSRTGNTGELFF. The DNA of the CDR3 is TGTGCCAGCAGCTCTCGGACAGGGAACACCGGGGAGCTGTTTTTT.

This clone was counted only a few times. J is TRBJ1-2 and V is TRBV6-6; 7 bases line up with TRBD1. The CDR3 runs to 15 residues. From germline, CDR1 is MNHNY and CDR2 SVGAGI (reference sequence). After removal of 5 bases from V and 2 bases from J, the junction contained 8 bases not matched to a gene. The CDR3 sequence: CASSAPDRVNYGYTF. Written as DNA, the CDR3 is TGTGCCAGCAGTGCACCAGACAGGGTGAACTATGGCTACACCTTC.

This chain joins TRBV20-1 and TRBJ2-2; 7 positions agree with TRBD2. The junction had 1 base not matched to a gene; V was cut back by 6 bases and J by 6 bases. Germline V gives CDR1 DFQATT, CDR2 SNEGSKA (reference sequence). The CDR3 has 11 amino acids. The CDR3 DNA is TGCAGTGCCGGGAGGCCCGGGGAGCTGTTTTTT. This encodes CSAGRPGELFF.

The CDR3 here is CAWSVPVSGNTIYF. The CDR3 DNA follows: TGTGCCTGGAGTGTACCGGTTTCTGGAAACACCATATATTTT. The chain carries TRBV30 and TRBJ1-3; D ambiguous. Germline V gene data show CDR1 as GTSNPN and CDR2 as SVGIG (reference sequence). This CDR3 has 14 residues. V was clipped by 0 bases and J by 1 base, with 7 bases between them.

This clone was recorded once. J is TRBJ2-1 and V is TRBV6-5; D remains unclear. CDR1 and CDR2 from the germline V gene are MNHEY and SVGAGI. The CDR3 is 13 residues long. V lost 5 bases and J 4 bases, leaving 9 bases between the germline ends. CDR3 DNA: TGTGCCAGCAGTAGAACAGCATACAATGAGCAGTTCTTC. Its translation: CASSRTAYNEQFF.

The chain carries TRBV7-2 and TRBJ2-1, with 11 bases identical to TRBD2. The length of the CDR3 is 14 residues. Germline V gene sequence: CDR1 SGHTA, CDR2 FQGNSA. J gave up 8 bases and V 3 bases, and 3 bases lay outside the gene matches. The CDR3 protein is CASSFLAGGDEQFF. The CDR3 DNA is TGTGCCAGCAGCTTCCTAGCGGGGGGTGATGAGCAGTTCTTC.

The chain employs TRBV28 and TRBJ1-2, with D maybe TRBD1 (6 bases). Germline V gene data show CDR1 as MDHEN and CDR2 as SYDVKM. V dropped 6 bases and J dropped 3 bases, with 11 bases sitting between them. CDR3 length: 13 residues. CDR3 residues: CASRRTAYYGYTF. DNA for the CDR3: TGTGCCAGCAGGAGGACAGCTTACTATGGCTACACCTTC.

This chain connects TRBV19 to TRBJ2-6; D is ambiguous. CDR3 length: 15 residues. The germline V gene has CDR1 LNHDA and CDR2 SQIVND (reference sequence). V lost 3 bases, J lost 0 bases, and 6 bases lay in between. As DNA, the CDR3 is TGTGCCAGTAGTATTCAGTTCTCTGGGGCCAACGTCCTGACTTTC. As protein: CASSIQFSGANVLTF.

The V call is TRBV30, the J call TRBJ1-2; perhaps TRBD1 as D (5 bases). V was shortened by 0 bases and J by 4 bases, with 15 bases between the two germline ends. Germline values: CDR1 GTSNPN, CDR2 SVGIG (reference sequence). The CDR3 has 15 amino acids. The CDR3 loop is CAWSVPRQFFYGYTF. CDR3 DNA sequence: TGTGCCTGGAGTGTACCCCGACAGTTCTTCTATGGCTACACCTTC.

V and J are TRBV7-9 and TRBJ1-2, with D possibly being TRBD1 (5 bases). V was trimmed by 4 bases and J by 2 bases, leaving 23 bases between them. CDR3 length equals 18 residues. Germline V CDR1 and CDR2: SEHNR, FQNEAQ (reference sequence). CDR3 bases: TGTGCCAGCAGCTACCCAAGTAACCGGGCCCCAGGGAACTATGGCTACACCTTC. Protein sequence: CASSYPSNRAPGNYGYTF.

The chain employs TRBV7-9 and TRBJ2-5; 8 positions agree with TRBD2. Germline trimming cut 0 bases from V and 4 bases from J; bases unmatched to any gene: 4. This CDR3 contains 15 residues. The germline gives CDR1 SEHNR, CDR2 FQNEAQ (reference sequence). CDR3 coding DNA: TGTGCCAGCAGCTTAGCAGGACTAGCTTTAGAGACCCAGTACTTC. It specifies CASSLAGLALETQYF. Combining the CDR3 with reference TRBV7-9 and TRBJ2-5 gives the whole variable domain DTGVSQNPRHKITKRGQNVTFRCDPISEHNRLYWYRQTLGQGPEFLTYFQNEAQLEKSRLLSDRFSAERPKGSFSTLEIQRTEQGDSAMYLCASSLAGLALETQYFGPGTRLLVL.

This rearrangement joins TRBV9 to TRBJ2-5; D may be TRBD2 (5 bases). Germline V gene lookup returns CDR1 SGDLS and CDR2 YYNGEE. The CDR3 runs to 16 residues. Trimming removed 0 bases from V and 1 base from J, with 13 bases in between. The CDR3 nucleotides are TGTGCCAGCAGCGTAGACCCGGTGGGGAGCCAAGAGACCCAGTACTTC. This sequence encodes CASSVDPVGSQETQYF.

The chain joins TRBV20-1 to TRBJ2-2; the match to TRBD2 covers 12 bases. The germline gives CDR1 DFQATT, CDR2 SNEGSKA (reference sequence). The CDR3 contains 18 residues. V lost 3 bases to trimming and J lost 4 bases; unmatched junction nucleotides: 12. CDR3 DNA: TGCAGTGCTAGTAGGCCTAGCGGGGGGGGCCAGGGCACCGGGGAGCTGTTTTTT. Residues: CSASRPSGGGQGTGELFF.

This chain uses TRBV11-2 with TRBJ1-6; 8 positions match TRBD1. This CDR3 region has 16 residues. After removal of 6 bases from V and 4 bases from J, the junction contained 8 bases not matched to a gene. Germline V gene data show CDR1 as SGHAT and CDR2 as FQNNGV. The CDR3 sequence is CASSPRDRLYNSPLHF. The CDR3 region has the DNA TGTGCCAGCAGTCCCCGGGACAGGCTTTATAATTCACCCCTCCACTTT.

This chain uses TRBV6-6 with TRBJ1-1; 8 bases are shared with TRBD1. CDR3 length: 12 amino acids. Germline lookup yields CDR1 MNHNY and CDR2 SVGAGI (reference sequence). Trimming took 5 bases from V and 8 from J; bases not matched to a gene: 4. The CDR3 bases are TGTGCCAGCAGTGGGGGGACAGGAGAAGCTTTCTTT. It specifies CASSGGTGEAFF.

This chain uses TRBV18 with TRBJ2-7; 9 positions agree with TRBD1. Germline V gives CDR1 KGHSH, CDR2 LQKENI. The length of the CDR3 is 16 residues. J gave up 0 bases and V 4 bases, and 7 bases lay outside the gene matches. The CDR3 DNA sequence: TGTGCCAGCTCACTACACAGGGGGCTTAGCTCCTACGAGCAGTACTTC. Residues: CASSLHRGLSSYEQYF.

This sequence joins TRBV18 and TRBJ1-1; 8 bases fit TRBD1. Germline assignment: CDR1 KGHSH and CDR2 LQKENI. Trimming at V came to 3 bases and at J to 1 base, leaving 7 bases not matched to a gene. There are 16 residues in the CDR3. CDR3 nucleotides: TGTGCCAGCTCACCCCCCACCGGGACAGGGAACACTGAAGCTTTCTTT. Translating it yields CASSPPTGTGNTEAFF.

This chain uses TRBV2 with TRBJ1-2; 8 bases are a match to TRBD1. The CDR3 covers 14 residues. Germline CDR1 reads SNHLY; CDR2 reads FYNNEI. Trimming at V came to 7 bases and at J to 5 bases, leaving 9 bases not matched to a gene. The DNA for the CDR3 is TGTGCCAGCACGATCCGGACAGGGATATATGGCTACACCTTC. Amino acid sequence: CASTIRTGIYGYTF.

The rearrangement uses TRBV10-3 and TRBJ2-2; a possible D gene is TRBD2 (5 bases). Germline V lookup: CDR1 ENHRY, CDR2 SYGVKD. The CDR3 length is 13 residues. V was shortened by 0 bases and J by 7 bases, with 6 bases between the two germline ends. CDR3 coding DNA: TGTGCCATCAGTGAGTCCGGGATCGGGGAGCTGTTTTTT. It yields the protein CAISESGIGELFF.

The V gene is TRBV19, the J gene TRBJ1-2; TRBD1 agrees at 7 bases. V lost 7 bases and J lost 2; bases outside the gene matches: 4. Germline V gives CDR1 LNHDA, CDR2 SQIVND (reference sequence). There are 13 residues in the CDR3. This CDR3 reads CASTRGQNYGYTF. Written as DNA, the CDR3 is TGTGCCAGTACGAGGGGACAGAACTATGGCTACACCTTC.

The J gene is TRBJ1-1, the V gene TRBV12-3 or TRBV12-4; D is unresolved. V lost 1 base, J lost 6 bases, and 6 bases lay in between. The CDR3 has 12 residues. CDR3 DNA sequence: TGTGCCAGCAGTTTAGGGGGAGCTGAAGCTTTCTTT. Its translation: CASSLGGAEAFF.

The gene calls are TRBV19 and TRBJ1-5; D unresolved. V gave up 2 bases and J gave up 2 bases, with 10 bases separating them. Germline-derived CDR1 and CDR2 are LNHDA and SQIVND (reference sequence). The CDR3 totals 15 residues. CDR3 in amino acids: CASSITPGGNQPQHF. CDR3 sequence (DNA): TGTGCCAGTAGTATAACACCGGGAGGCAATCAGCCCCAGCATTTT.

The J gene is TRBJ1-5, the V gene TRBV12-3 or TRBV12-4; tentative D call: TRBD1 (5 bases). The CDR3 totals 13 residues. Trimming took 6 bases from V and 4 from J, leaving 10 bases between them. The chain's CDR3 is CASRGGENQPQHF. Written as DNA, the CDR3 is TGTGCCAGCAGAGGAGGGGAGAATCAGCCCCAGCATTTT.

The gene calls are TRBV24-1 and TRBJ2-3, with D maybe TRBD2 (6 bases). Germline V gene sequence: CDR1 KGHDR, CDR2 SFDVKD. The CDR3 extends over 16 amino acids. Trimming took off 7 bases at V and 5 bases at J, with 21 bases between the two ends. CDR3 protein: CATSGGGTGVIDTQYF. CDR3 nucleotides: TGTGCCACCAGCGGTGGGGGGACGGGAGTTATAGATACGCAGTATTTT.

The sample holds one count of this clone. The chain combines TRBV9 with TRBJ2-1; 10 nucleotides line up with TRBD2. V gave up 4 bases and J gave up 8 bases; unmatched junction bases: 9. Germline V gene lookup returns CDR1 SGDLS and CDR2 YYNGEE. This CDR3 is built from 15 residues. The CDR3 is CASSTSGRARDEQFF. CDR3 nucleotides: TGTGCCAGCAGCACCAGCGGGAGGGCCAGGGATGAGCAGTTCTTC.

This clone came up a few times. V is TRBV2 and J is TRBJ2-7; 9 positions match TRBD2. Germline V gene sequence: CDR1 SNHLY, CDR2 FYNNEI. The V segment lost 5 bases and the J segment 2 bases; nucleotides outside the gene matches: 7. The CDR3 spans 15 residues. CDR3 nucleotide sequence: TGTGCCAGCAGTTTTGAAGCTAGCGGGACCTACGAGCAGTACTTC. Translated: CASSFEASGTYEQYF.

This chain connects TRBV30 to TRBJ1-3; 8 bases agree with TRBD1. Germline-derived CDR1 and CDR2 are GTSNPN and SVGIG (reference sequence). CDR3 length: 14 amino acids. After removal of 0 bases from V and 2 bases from J, the junction contained 0 bases not matched to a gene. Here the CDR3 reads CAWSVQGAGNTIYF. The CDR3 DNA reads TGTGCCTGGAGTGTACAGGGGGCTGGAAACACCATATATTTT. Combining the CDR3 with reference TRBV30 and TRBJ1-3 gives the whole variable domain SQTIHQWPATLVQPVGSPLSLECTVEGTSNPNLYWYRQAAGRGLQLLFYSVGIGQISSEVPQNLSASRPQDRQFILSSKKLLLSDSGFYLCAWSVQGAGNTIYFGEGSWLTVV.

The genes are TRBV24-1 and TRBJ1-2, with 12 bases identical to TRBD1. J was trimmed by 8 bases and V by 10 bases; bases with no gene match: 10. This CDR3 has 14 amino acids. The germline V gene has CDR1 KGHDR and CDR2 SFDVKD. The DNA for the CDR3 is TGTGCCACTTGGACCGGGACAGGGGGCGAGGGCTACACCTTC. Translating gives CATWTGTGGEGYTF.

The chain employs TRBV2 and TRBJ2-2, with D perhaps matching TRBD2 (7 bases). Germline CDR1 reads SNHLY; CDR2 reads FYNNEI. CDR3 length equals 13 residues. V shed 5 bases and J shed 4 bases, with 8 bases lying between them. The DNA of the CDR3 is TGTGCCAGCAGTAGGGGGGGCACCGGGGAGCTGTTTTTT. It codes for CASSRGGTGELFF.